A few counts support the clone carrying this TCR beta chain. The CDR3 runs to 13 residues. The V end was cut by 0 bases, the J end by 8 bases, with 11 bases between. Germline assignment: CDR1 DFQATT and CDR2 SNEGSKA (reference sequence). This sample was taken from a study of T cells after yellow fever vaccination. MiXCR, applied by TCRdb to the 5' RACE reads, yields one record per CDR3 protein. The data hold a few hundred thousand distinct CDR3 sequences, with 15% to 20% observed a single time. The chain joins TRBV20-1 to TRBJ2-4; D gene uncertain. This sample comprised PBMCs, obtained 15 days after the yellow fever booster vaccination. The sequence was obtained from a man aged 25-40 years who received the YFV17D yellow fever vaccine. The CDR3 spells CSARDGSLDIQYF. The CDR3 DNA is TGCAGTGCTAGAGATGGTAGCCTGGACATTCAGTACTTC.